This T cell receptor (beta chain) is drawn from a study of T cell changes during pregnancy in multiple sclerosis. Germline CDR1 and CDR2: SGHDN and FVKESK. Unmatched junction bases numbered 2, after V lost 4 bases and J lost 7 bases. The CDR3 covers 13 residues. TCRdb keeps only in-frame clones here, not all; method: immunoSEQ multiplex PCR. The repertoire holds tens of thousands of clones, with about 92% as singletons. The sequence came from a female donor in good health, enrolled as a control in a pregnancy study. This material consisted of CD8+ T cells from peripheral blood mononuclear cells, taken in the third trimester of pregnancy. The chain joins TRBV14 to TRBJ2-1; 9 bases match TRBD1. This CDR3 reads CASSRGQGNEQFF. The CDR3 nucleotides are TGTGCCAGCAGCCGGGGACAGGGTAATGAGCAGTTCTTC.